This T cell receptor beta chain was sequenced for a study of blood T cell repertoires in COVID-19 (dated by TCRdb to 2020 to 2021). In the study overall: The collaborator samples originated in the United States, Italy and Spain and spanned the acute and convalescent phases of COVID-19. The material from the prospective study consisted of cDNA or gDNA derived from T cells, B-cell-depleted T cells, or PBMCs. Deeply sampled blood TCRbeta repertoires from subjects exposed to, actively infected with, or recovered from COVID-19 were included in the dataset. The repertoires were made available in a free public database intended to serve as a resource for research on the immune response to SARS-CoV-2. Samples came from the ongoing ImmuneRACE study (first 160 participants) plus 1,254 subjects from 6 global collaborators. Nearly every sample came with metadata listing a de-identified subject ID, COVID-19 status, age in years and sex. Where available, HLA class I and class II types were obtained from metadata supplied by the sample provider rather than from assay-based typing. Summary of the overall study and its limitations: The quantity of clinical and demographic metadata differed by source and by participant and was supplied without curation.

Collaborating institutions collected whole blood in K2EDTA tubes following their own protocols. For TCRbeta analysis, collaborator samples were shipped as frozen whole blood, as isolated PBMCs, or as DNA extracted from either sample type. The immunoSEQ Assay, a bias-controlled multiplex PCR, was used to amplify TCRbeta CDR3 regions from genomic DNA. The source study handled its data this way. The number of nucleated cells in each sample was estimated from the amplification of reference gene primers within the assay. To quantify the absolute abundance of each unique TCRbeta CDR3 rearrangement, sequence reads were collapsed and filtered. For each sample, productive Simpson clonality was calculated as the square root of Simpson's diversity index over productive rearrangements. TCRdb mirrors the immuneACCESS table, restricted to in-frame sequences. Some clones are absent from its copies; in checked studies, under half trace to an unresolved V gene, and the reason for the others is unknown. V, J and clone size are those of that table, while D and trimming were read from the DNA. Across this sample there are roughly 50,000 clones, with 65% to 90% seen only once. The ten biggest clones cover 2.5% to 3.5% of the sample.

A word on this clone: Its cognate antigen has yet to be identified. It has no much larger one-base neighbor in the sample; base qualities were not kept.

From its cysteine to its phenylalanine, the CDR3 spans 15 amino acids. Kept here is only the CDR3 DNA, which spans 45 bases and is read in frame from base 1. CDR1 and CDR2 were assigned from the germline V gene as SGHRS and YFSETQ. Trimmed from V: 3 bases; trimmed from J: 4 bases; junction bases lacking a gene match: 4. The sample was peripheral blood. Rearrangement joined TRBV5-1 to TRBJ2-2; the junction holds 9 bases that match TRBD1. The receptor's source is a woman older than 75 with acute or convalescent COVID-19. The sequence in DNA is TGCGCCAGCAGCTCCGGGACAGGGCGCACCGGGGAGCTGTTTTTT. This gives the protein CASSSGTGRTGELFF.